Reported below is one T cell receptor beta chain. Its antigen is as yet unknown. This specimen comes from a study of T cell clones after liver transplantation. Study information: Samples came from ITN030ST, which attempted immunosuppression withdrawal within 2 years of liver transplantation. HCV positivity affected three of eight recipients; the rest lacked autoimmune or viral indications.

Study outcomes and limitations: A larger donor-reactive than third-party decline suggested partial antigen-specific deletion.

The CDR3 spans 12 residues. Trimming stripped 5 bases from V and 6 bases from J, with 8 bases between. The germline V gene encodes CDR1 MNHNS and CDR2 SASEGT. The protocol was immunoSEQ multiplex PCR, while the TCRdb copy is restricted to in-frame clones and leaves out a portion. This sample has 50,000 to 70,000 clones; around 70% occur once, and the top ten carry roughly 2.8%. The source of this sequence is a human patient who received a liver transplant. Some T cells may be the graft donor's. The sample consisted of CD4+ T cells from blood, taken at the roughly 15-month timepoint. The chain recombines TRBV6-1 with TRBJ2-1, with D unclear. The CDR3 sequence: CASSQRGNEQFF. CDR3 sequence (DNA): TGTGCCAGCAGTCAGAGAGGCAATGAGCAGTTCTTC.